The rows below give T cell receptor beta chains drawn from one sample of a study of T cell repertoires in cytomegalovirus infection. TCRdb passed the reads through MiXCR, listing each CDR3 protein once. This table has roughly 720,000 distinct CDR3 sequences, about a third appearing once. Sequenced input: PBMCs. These receptors were collected from a human donor in good health (CMV status not recorded). Some clones in this sample may be carry-over from other donors' samples. The CDR3 runs from the conserved cysteine through the conserved F or W. A D gene is named only where the DNA matches it firmly. Clone size appears in some rows only: once, few, many, or a class for an expanded clone.

d_call,clone_size,v_call,j_call,cdr3_aa,cdr3_nt
NA,NA,TRBV14,TRBJ1-2,CASSQWAGYGYTF,TGTGCCAGCAGCCAATGGGCCGGCTATGGCTACACCTTC
TRBD2,NA,TRBV19,TRBJ2-1,CASSETSAVSYNEQFF,TGTGCCAGTAGTGAAACTAGCGCGGTCTCCTACAATGAGCAGTTCTTC
NA,once,TRBV19,TRBJ2-7,CASSIKLTYEQYF,TGTGCCAGTAGTATAAAGTTGACCTACGAGCAGTACTTC
NA,few,TRBV28,TRBJ1-3,CASSLAAVGNTIYF,TGTGCCAGCAGTTTGGCGGCAGTTGGAAACACCATATATTTT
TRBD1,NA,TRBV28,TRBJ2-3,CASTPPDRGLTDTQYF,TGTGCCAGCACCCCCCCGGACAGGGGTCTCACAGATACGCAGTATTTT
NA,NA,TRBV3-1,TRBJ1-6,CASSQAGSWEPLHF,TGTGCCAGCAGCCAGGCTGGAAGCTGGGAGCCCCTCCACTTT
NA,medium-sized,TRBV7-6,TRBJ2-5,CASSLAGTPQETQYF,TGTGCCAGCAGCTTAGCCGGGACCCCTCAAGAGACCCAGTACTTC
NA,NA,TRBV6-2/TRBV6-3,TRBJ2-5,CASSYVGGVTQYF,TGTGCCAGCAGTTACGTGGGCGGTGTGACCCAGTACTTC
TRBD2,NA,TRBV6-6,TRBJ2-1,CASRTLGTSGSEGADEQFF,TGTGCCAGCCGTACTTTGGGGACTAGCGGGAGTGAGGGGGCCGATGAGCAGTTCTTC
NA,NA,TRBV20-1,TRBJ1-2,CSASPGTYYGYTF,TGCAGTGCTAGCCCTGGGACCTACTATGGCTACACCTTC
TRBD1,NA,TRBV7-2,TRBJ2-2,CASSPGQGATGELFF,TGTGCCAGCAGCCCGGGACAGGGGGCGACCGGGGAGCTGTTTTTT
NA,NA,TRBV7-2,TRBJ2-3,CASSQRVQAADTQYF,TGTGCCAGCAGCCAGAGGGTACAGGCCGCGGATACGCAGTATTTT
NA,few,TRBV7-8,TRBJ2-1,CATTSGNEQFF,TGTGCTACCACTAGTGGCAATGAGCAGTTCTTC
NA,few,TRBV11-2,TRBJ1-4,CASSLEGGIGEKLFF,TGTGCCAGCAGCTTAGAGGGCGGAATCGGGGAAAAACTGTTTTTT
TRBD1,NA,TRBV14,TRBJ1-1,CASSRPSSGQGGAFF,TGTGCCAGCAGCAGACCTAGTTCCGGACAGGGCGGTGCTTTCTTT
NA,NA,TRBV27,TRBJ2-1,CASSRLGALMTYNEQFF,TGTGCCAGCAGCCGCTTGGGGGCACTAATGACCTACAATGAGCAGTTCTTC
TRBD2,NA,TRBV7-6,TRBJ2-1,CASSLEAAGAYNEQFF,TGTGCCAGCAGCTTAGAAGCAGCGGGGGCCTACAATGAGCAGTTCTTC
NA,NA,TRBV7-2,TRBJ2-5,CASSPGTGTGRDETQYF,TGTGCCAGCAGCCCCGGCACGGGAACAGGGAGGGATGAGACCCAGTACTTC
TRBD1,NA,TRBV10-3,TRBJ2-1,CAIRRGQGRSREQFF,TGTGCCATCCGCAGGGGACAGGGACGTTCTCGTGAGCAGTTCTTC
TRBD1,NA,TRBV5-6,TRBJ1-5,CASSHRQGDQPQHF,TGTGCCAGCAGCCATCGACAGGGCGATCAGCCCCAGCATTTT
NA,NA,TRBV7-6,TRBJ1-1,CASSFNLNTEAFF,TGTGCCAGCAGCTTTAACCTGAACACTGAAGCTTTCTTT
TRBD1,many,TRBV28,TRBJ1-1,CASRGTGEGTEAFF,TGTGCCAGCAGGGGTACAGGGGAAGGCACTGAAGCTTTCTTT
TRBD1,NA,TRBV12-3/TRBV12-4,TRBJ2-2,CASRDRGNTGELFF,TGTGCCAGCAGGGACAGGGGTAACACCGGGGAGCTGTTTTTT
TRBD1,NA,TRBV19,TRBJ1-5,CASTPRTGDGNQPQHF,TGTGCCAGTACCCCGCGTACAGGGGACGGCAATCAGCCCCAGCATTTT
NA,few,TRBV4-1,TRBJ2-1,CASSQENGYNEQFF,TGTGCCAGCAGCCAAGAAAACGGGTACAATGAGCAGTTCTTC
TRBD2,NA,TRBV12-3/TRBV12-4,TRBJ2-1,CASSATQRGNNEQFF,TGTGCCAGCAGTGCCACCCAGCGGGGCAACAATGAGCAGTTCTTC
NA,NA,TRBV4-1,TRBJ1-2,CASSQVGRTPYGYTF,TGCGCCAGCAGCCAAGTAGGCAGGACTCCTTATGGCTACACCTTC
NA,many,TRBV7-9,TRBJ1-2,CASSPGYGYTF,TGTGCCAGCAGCCCTGGGTATGGCTACACCTTC
NA,few,TRBV7-7,TRBJ2-3,CASSRGTLGIDTQYF,TGTGCTAGCAGCCGCGGGACTCTGGGGATAGATACGCAGTATTTT